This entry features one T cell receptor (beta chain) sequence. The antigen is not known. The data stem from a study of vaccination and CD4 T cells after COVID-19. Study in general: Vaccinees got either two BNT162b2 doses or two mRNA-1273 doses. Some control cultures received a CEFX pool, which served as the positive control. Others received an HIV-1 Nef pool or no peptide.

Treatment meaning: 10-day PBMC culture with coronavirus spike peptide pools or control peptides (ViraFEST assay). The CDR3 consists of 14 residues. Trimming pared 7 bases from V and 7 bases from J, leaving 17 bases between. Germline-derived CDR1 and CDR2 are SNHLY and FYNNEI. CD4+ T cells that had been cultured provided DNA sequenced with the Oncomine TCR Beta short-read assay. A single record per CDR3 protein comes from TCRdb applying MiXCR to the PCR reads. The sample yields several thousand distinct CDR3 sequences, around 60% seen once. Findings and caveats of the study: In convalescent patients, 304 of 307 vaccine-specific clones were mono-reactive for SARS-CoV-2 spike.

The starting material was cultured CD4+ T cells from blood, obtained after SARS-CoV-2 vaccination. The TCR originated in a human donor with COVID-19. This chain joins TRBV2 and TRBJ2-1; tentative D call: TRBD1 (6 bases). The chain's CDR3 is CASTPQGTGNEQFF. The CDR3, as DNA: TGTGCCAGCACCCCACAGGGTACGGGGAATGAGCAGTTCTTC. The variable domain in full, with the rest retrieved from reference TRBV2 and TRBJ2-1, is EPEVTQTPSHQVTQMGQEVILRCVPISNHLYFYWYRQILGQKVEFLVSFYNNEISEKSEIFDDQFSVERPDGSNFTLKIRSTKLEDSAMYFCASTPQGTGNEQFFGPGTRLTVL.